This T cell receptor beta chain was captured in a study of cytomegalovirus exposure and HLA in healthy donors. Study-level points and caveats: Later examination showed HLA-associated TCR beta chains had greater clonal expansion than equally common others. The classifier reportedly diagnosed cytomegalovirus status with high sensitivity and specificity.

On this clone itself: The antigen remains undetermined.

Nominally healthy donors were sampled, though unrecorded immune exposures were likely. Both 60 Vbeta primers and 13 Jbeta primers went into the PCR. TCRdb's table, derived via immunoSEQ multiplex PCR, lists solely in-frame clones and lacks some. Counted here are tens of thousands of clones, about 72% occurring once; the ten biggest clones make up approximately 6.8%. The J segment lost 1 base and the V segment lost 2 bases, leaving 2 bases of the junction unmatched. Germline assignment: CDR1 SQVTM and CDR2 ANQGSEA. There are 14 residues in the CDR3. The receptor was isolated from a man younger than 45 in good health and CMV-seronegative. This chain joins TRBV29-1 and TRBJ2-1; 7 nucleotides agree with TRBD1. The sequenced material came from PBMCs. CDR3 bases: TGCAGCGTTGAATTGGGACAGTCCTACAATGAGCAGTTCTTC. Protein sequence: CSVELGQSYNEQFF.